Shown below are 19 T cell receptor beta chains from a single sample sequenced in a study of tumor-infiltrating lymphocytes in localized non-small cell lung cancer. The repertoire was sequenced with immunoSEQ multiplex PCR; TCRdb's copy has only in-frame clones and lacks some. Of 3,000 or so clones listed, 70% are singletons. Specimen: uninvolved lung tissue not adjacent to the tumor. All receptors come from a human donor with non-small cell lung cancer.

In DNA form, the CDR3 reads TGTGCCAGCAGTTACTCGGCCGACGAGGGCTGGAATGAGCAGTTCTTC. Protein product: CASSYSADEGWNEQFF. This chain uses TRBV6-5 with TRBJ2-1, with D possibly TRBD2 on 5 matching bases. Trimming removed 0 bases from V and 7 bases from J, with 16 bases in between. CDR3 length equals 16 residues. Germline CDR1 is MNHEY and CDR2 is SVGAGI.

This clone is a singleton in its sample. J is TRBJ1-5 and V is TRBV15; 7 bases agree with TRBD1. Germline trimming cut 0 bases from V and 3 bases from J; bases unmatched to any gene: 2. Germline assignment: CDR1 LNHNV and CDR2 YYDKDF (reference sequence). CDR3 length: 15 residues. The CDR3 bases are TGTGCCACCAGCAGAGATACAGGGGCCAATCAGCCCCAGCATTTT. Protein: CATSRDTGANQPQHF.

V usage is TRBV6-5 and J usage is TRBJ1-6, with TRBD1 identical over 11 bases. Per germline, CDR1 MNHEY and CDR2 SVGAGI. There are 15 residues in the CDR3. The V and J ends lost 4 bases and 8 bases, in that order; junction bases with no gene match: 4. The CDR3 DNA reads as TGTGCCAGCAGTTCACCGGGACAGGGGGATTCACCCCTCCACTTT. Translated: CASSSPGQGDSPLHF.

V and J are TRBV11-3 and TRBJ2-3; 7 bases line up with TRBD2. Germline assignment: CDR1 SGHNT and CDR2 YENEEA. The CDR3 length is 16 residues. V was clipped by 3 bases and J by 3 bases; unmatched bases: 9. Here the CDR3 DNA reads TGTGCCAGCAGCTTTCTGGGCGGGAGATGGACAGATACGCAGTATTTT. Protein sequence: CASSFLGGRWTDTQYF.

The chain is built from TRBV5-4 and TRBJ2-5; no clear D. CDR1 SGHNT and CDR2 YYREEE come from the germline V gene (reference sequence). The CDR3 totals 14 residues. V was clipped by 4 bases and J by 3 bases, with 13 bases between them. The CDR3 spells CASSPNTWEETQYF. CDR3 DNA: TGTGCCAGCAGCCCTAACACCTGGGAAGAGACCCAGTACTTC.

The V gene is TRBV9, the J gene TRBJ2-6, with TRBD1 matching over 7 bases. Trimming at V came to 0 bases and at J to 1 base, leaving 16 bases not matched to a gene. The CDR3 extends over 21 amino acids. CDR1 and CDR2 (germline): SGDLS, YYNGEE. The CDR3 nucleotides read TGTGCCAGCAGCGTAGCCGGCCACACAGGGGCCCTATGGTCTGGGGCCAACGTCCTGACTTTC. This gives the protein CASSVAGHTGALWSGANVLTF. Full variable domain (remainder filled in from reference TRBV9 and TRBJ2-6): DSGVTQTPKHLITATGQRVTLRCSPRSGDLSVYWYQQSLDQGLQFLIQYYNGEERAKGNILERFSAQQFPDLHSELNLSSLELGDSALYFCASSVAGHTGALWSGANVLTFGAGSRLTVL.

The rearrangement links TRBV5-6 to TRBJ2-2; 7 bases agree with TRBD2. Germline-derived CDR1 and CDR2 are SGHDT and YYEEEE. The CDR3 runs 17 residues. V shed 2 bases, J shed 4 bases, and the junction held 11 bases outside the gene matches. Here the CDR3 reads CASSLILPGRGTGELFF. CDR3 DNA sequence: TGTGCCAGCAGCTTAATTCTTCCGGGGAGGGGCACCGGGGAGCTGTTTTTT.

V usage is TRBV25-1 and J usage is TRBJ2-6; the D gene could be TRBD1 or TRBD2 (5 bases each). The CDR3 is 18 residues long. Germline V gives CDR1 MGHDK, CDR2 SYGVNS. Trimming took 5 bases from V and 5 from J, leaving 22 bases between them. The CDR3 coding sequence is TGTGCCAGCAGTCACGGGGTAACTGGACAAAGTCGGGCCAACGTCCTGACTTTC. Translating it yields CASSHGVTGQSRANVLTF.

This chain joins TRBV14 and TRBJ2-1; the match to TRBD2 covers 8 bases. CDR1 is SGHDN, CDR2 FVKESK, per germline. The CDR3 runs 15 residues. Losses at the gene ends were 1 base for V and 5 bases for J; bases not matched to a gene: 4. CDR3 amino acids: CASSQAAGANNEQFF. In nucleotides, the CDR3 is TGTGCCAGCAGCCAAGCAGCGGGGGCCAACAATGAGCAGTTCTTC.

The CDR3 here is CASTQEAGSGFTDTQYF. The DNA for the CDR3 is TGTGCCAGCACCCAAGAGGCTGGGTCCGGCTTTACAGATACGCAGTATTTT. The V and J genes are TRBV7-2 and TRBJ2-3; D is unclear. CDR3 size: 17 residues. Per the germline V gene, CDR1 is SGHTA and CDR2 is FQGNSA. Trimming took 7 bases from V and 3 from J, leaving 23 bases between them.

This chain connects TRBV27 to TRBJ1-5; TRBD1 agrees at 9 bases. Germline V gene sequence: CDR1 MNHEY, CDR2 SMNVEV (reference sequence). The CDR3 consists of 16 residues. V gave up 2 bases and J gave up 6 bases; unmatched junction bases: 8. The CDR3 DNA reads as TGTGCCAGCAGTTTAGGTGGACAGGGGCTGGTTCAGCCCCAGCATTTT. Translating gives CASSLGGQGLVQPQHF.

This clone was observed a handful of times. This sequence joins TRBV12-5 and TRBJ1-1, with D hard to call. V lost 1 base and J 0 bases, leaving 3 bases between the germline ends. This CDR3 region has 13 residues. Germline assignment: CDR1 LGHNT and CDR2 FRNRAP. The CDR3: CASGLDMNTEAFF. The CDR3 bases are TGTGCTAGTGGTTTGGATATGAACACTGAAGCTTTCTTT. Complete variable domain (other parts from reference TRBV12-5 and TRBJ1-1): DARVTQTPRHKVTEMGQEVTMRCQPILGHNTVFWYRQTMMQGLELLAYFRNRAPLDDSGMPKDRFSAEMPDATLATLKIQPSEPRDSAVYFCASGLDMNTEAFFGQGTRLTVV.

The V gene is TRBV10-3, the J gene TRBJ2-5, with 9 bases identical to TRBD2. The CDR3 has 14 residues. Germline lookup yields CDR1 ENHRY and CDR2 SYGVKD. V dropped 4 bases and J dropped 4; count of bases not matched to a gene: 4. The CDR3 reads CAISASGERETQYF. The DNA for the CDR3 is TGTGCCATCAGTGCTAGCGGGGAGCGAGAGACCCAGTACTTC.

This chain links TRBV27 with TRBJ2-1, with TRBD1 identical over 7 bases. Germline V CDR1 and CDR2: MNHEY, SMNVEV (reference sequence). The CDR3 covers 16 residues. After removal of 5 bases from V and 7 bases from J, the junction contained 14 bases not matched to a gene. The CDR3: CASSLGRQGVGNEQFF. CDR3 sequence (DNA): TGTGCCAGCAGTCTTGGCCGACAGGGAGTAGGAAATGAGCAGTTCTTC.

This clone was seen just once. The CDR3 sequence: CASSFVGGSGNTIYF. The CDR3 coding sequence is TGTGCCAGCAGTTTTGTTGGGGGCTCCGGAAACACCATATATTTT. The rearrangement links TRBV5-6 to TRBJ1-3; possible D gene TRBD1, 6 bases. This CDR3 contains 15 residues. CDR1 and CDR2 (germline): SGHDT, YYEEEE. V was clipped by 5 bases and J by 4 bases, with 16 bases between them.

The chain uses TRBV15 and TRBJ1-1, with TRBD1 as a possible D gene (5 bases). The CDR3 loop spans 16 amino acids. Trimming cost V 4 bases and J 3 bases, with 18 bases left between them. In germline, CDR1 is LNHNV, CDR2 YYDKDF (reference sequence). CDR3 protein: CATSTGGVDLDTEAFF. DNA of the CDR3: TGTGCCACCAGCACGGGGGGGGTCGATCTGGACACTGAAGCTTTCTTT.

The gene calls are TRBV9 and TRBJ2-7; D may be TRBD2 (5 bases). The CDR3 has 14 residues. From germline, CDR1 is SGDLS and CDR2 YYNGEE. The V end lost 1 base, the J end lost 2 bases, and 10 bases lay between the germline ends. This CDR3 reads CASSVTAEAYEQYF. In DNA, the CDR3 is TGTGCCAGCAGCGTAACTGCGGAGGCCTACGAGCAGTACTTC.

This chain uses TRBV14 with TRBJ2-2; no definite D call. The CDR3 is 13 amino acids. V was cut by 4 bases and J by 4 bases, with 7 bases left in between. CDR1 is SGHDN and CDR2 is FVKESK in the germline V gene. The CDR3 spells CASSLGGTGELFF. The DNA of the CDR3 is TGTGCCAGCAGCCTAGGCGGCACCGGGGAGCTGTTTTTT.

This clone rates as large. This sequence joins TRBV4-3 and TRBJ1-1; tentative D call: TRBD1 (5 bases). The CDR3 runs to 15 residues. V was clipped by 4 bases and J by 4 bases, with 16 bases between them. Germline V gene data show CDR1 as LGHNA and CDR2 as YSLEER. The CDR3: CASSPSRGAGTEAFF. Written as DNA, the CDR3 is TGCGCCAGCAGCCCCTCAAGAGGGGCGGGCACTGAAGCTTTCTTT.